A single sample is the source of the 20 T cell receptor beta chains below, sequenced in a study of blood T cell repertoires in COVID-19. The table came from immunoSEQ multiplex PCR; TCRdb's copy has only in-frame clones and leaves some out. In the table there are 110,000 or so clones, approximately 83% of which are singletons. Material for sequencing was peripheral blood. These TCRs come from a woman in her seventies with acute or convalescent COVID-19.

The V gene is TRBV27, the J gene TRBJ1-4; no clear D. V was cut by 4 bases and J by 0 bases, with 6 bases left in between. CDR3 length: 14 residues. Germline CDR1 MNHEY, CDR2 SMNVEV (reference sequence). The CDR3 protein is CASSSVATNEKLFF. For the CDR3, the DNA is TGTGCCAGCAGTTCAGTGGCAACTAATGAAAAACTGTTTTTT.

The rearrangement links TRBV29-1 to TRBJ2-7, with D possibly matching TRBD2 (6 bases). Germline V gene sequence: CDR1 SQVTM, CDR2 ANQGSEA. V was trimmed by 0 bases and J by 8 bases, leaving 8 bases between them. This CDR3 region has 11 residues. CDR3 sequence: CSVEDGGKQYF. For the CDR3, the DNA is TGCAGCGTTGAAGACGGGGGAAAGCAGTACTTC.

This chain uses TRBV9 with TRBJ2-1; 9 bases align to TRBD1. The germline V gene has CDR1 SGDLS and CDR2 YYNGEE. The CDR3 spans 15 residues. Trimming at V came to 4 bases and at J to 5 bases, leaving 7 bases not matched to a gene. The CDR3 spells CASSTRDRDHNEQFF. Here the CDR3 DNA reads TGTGCCAGCAGCACCAGGGACAGGGATCACAATGAGCAGTTCTTC.

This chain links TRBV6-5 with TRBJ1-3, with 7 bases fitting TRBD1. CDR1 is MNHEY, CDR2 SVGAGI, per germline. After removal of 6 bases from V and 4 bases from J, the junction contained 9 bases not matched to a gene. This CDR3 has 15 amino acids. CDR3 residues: CASRPGQVGGNTIYF. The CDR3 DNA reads TGTGCCAGCAGACCAGGACAGGTCGGAGGAAACACCATATATTTT.

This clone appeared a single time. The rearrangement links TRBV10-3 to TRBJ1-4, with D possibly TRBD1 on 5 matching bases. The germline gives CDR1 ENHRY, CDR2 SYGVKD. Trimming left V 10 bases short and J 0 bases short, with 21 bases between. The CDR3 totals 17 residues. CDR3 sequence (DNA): TGTGCCACCGCCTCCGGGACGGGAGTTGCAACTAATGAAAAACTGTTTTTT. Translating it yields CATASGTGVATNEKLFF.

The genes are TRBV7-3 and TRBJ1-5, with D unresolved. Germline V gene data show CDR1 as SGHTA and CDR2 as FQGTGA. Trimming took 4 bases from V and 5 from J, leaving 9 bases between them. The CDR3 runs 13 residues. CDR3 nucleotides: TGTGCCAGCAGCTCCCACAGAGATCAGCCCCAGCATTTT. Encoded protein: CASSSHRDQPQHF.

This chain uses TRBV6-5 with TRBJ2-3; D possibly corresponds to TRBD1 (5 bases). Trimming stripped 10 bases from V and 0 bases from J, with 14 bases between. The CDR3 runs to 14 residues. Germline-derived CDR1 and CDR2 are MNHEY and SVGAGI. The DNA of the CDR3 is TGTGCCATCGGGTCGGACACTAGCACAGATACGCAGTATTTT. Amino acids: CAIGSDTSTDTQYF.

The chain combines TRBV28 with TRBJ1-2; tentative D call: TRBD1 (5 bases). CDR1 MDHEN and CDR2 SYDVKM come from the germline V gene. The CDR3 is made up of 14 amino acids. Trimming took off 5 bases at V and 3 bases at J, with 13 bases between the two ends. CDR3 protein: CASSPRQFYYGYTF. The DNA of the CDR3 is TGTGCCAGCAGTCCCCGACAGTTCTACTATGGCTACACCTTC.

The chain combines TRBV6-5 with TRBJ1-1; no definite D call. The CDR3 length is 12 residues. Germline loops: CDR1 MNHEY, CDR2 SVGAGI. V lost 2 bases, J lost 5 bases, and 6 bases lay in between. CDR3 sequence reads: CASSYGGTEAFF. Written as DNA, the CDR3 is TGTGCCAGCAGTTACGGAGGGACTGAAGCTTTCTTT.

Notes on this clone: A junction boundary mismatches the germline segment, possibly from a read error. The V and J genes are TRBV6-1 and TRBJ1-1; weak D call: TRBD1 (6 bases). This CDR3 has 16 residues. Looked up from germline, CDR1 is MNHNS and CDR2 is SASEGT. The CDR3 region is CASTEWGGAGNTEAFF. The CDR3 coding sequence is TGTGCCAGCACTGAATGGGGGGGCGCCGGGAACACTGAAGCTTTCTTT.

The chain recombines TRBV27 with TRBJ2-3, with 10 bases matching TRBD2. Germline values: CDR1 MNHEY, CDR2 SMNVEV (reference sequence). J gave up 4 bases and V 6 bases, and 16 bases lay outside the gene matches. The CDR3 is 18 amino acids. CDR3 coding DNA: TGTGCCAGCAGCCCCAGGAGCGGGAGGGCTAGAGGGCCAGATACGCAGTATTTT. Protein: CASSPRSGRARGPDTQYF.

DNA for the CDR3: TGTGCCAGTAGTATAAAAGGGGATTACAATGAGCAGTTCTTC. Residues: CASSIKGDYNEQFF. This chain connects TRBV19 to TRBJ2-1, with a tentative D call TRBD1 (5 bases). This CDR3 is built from 14 residues. CDR1 is LNHDA and CDR2 is SQIVND in the germline V gene (reference sequence). The germline V and J ends were trimmed by 2 bases and 4 bases, with 9 bases remaining between them.

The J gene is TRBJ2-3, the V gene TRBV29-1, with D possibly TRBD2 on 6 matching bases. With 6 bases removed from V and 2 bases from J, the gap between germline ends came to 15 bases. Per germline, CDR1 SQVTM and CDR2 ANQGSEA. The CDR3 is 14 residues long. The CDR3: CSVCRAGTTDTQYF. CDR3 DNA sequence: TGCAGCGTCTGCCGGGCGGGGACCACAGATACGCAGTATTTT.

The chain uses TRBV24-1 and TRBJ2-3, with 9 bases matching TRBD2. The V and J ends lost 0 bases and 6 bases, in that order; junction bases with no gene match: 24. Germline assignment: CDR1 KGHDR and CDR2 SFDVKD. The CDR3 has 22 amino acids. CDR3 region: CATSDLKVGTRTSAGGGDTQYF. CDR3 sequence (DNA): TGTGCCACCAGTGATTTGAAGGTTGGGACACGCACATCAGCGGGAGGAGGGGATACGCAGTATTTT.

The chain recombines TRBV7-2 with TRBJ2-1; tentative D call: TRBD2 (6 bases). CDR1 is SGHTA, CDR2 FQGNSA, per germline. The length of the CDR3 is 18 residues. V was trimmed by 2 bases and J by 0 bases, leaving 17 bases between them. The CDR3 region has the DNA TGTGCCAGCAGCTTATTCGGGGGAGGCGGAAGCTCCTACAATGAGCAGTTCTTC. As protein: CASSLFGGGGSSYNEQFF.

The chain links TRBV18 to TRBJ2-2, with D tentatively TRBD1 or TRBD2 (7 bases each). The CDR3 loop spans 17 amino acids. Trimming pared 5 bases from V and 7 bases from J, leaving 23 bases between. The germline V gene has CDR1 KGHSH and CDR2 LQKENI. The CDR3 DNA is TGTGCCAGCTCATCACAGGGGAAAGCGGGATCATACGGGGAGCTGTTTTTT. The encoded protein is CASSSQGKAGSYGELFF.

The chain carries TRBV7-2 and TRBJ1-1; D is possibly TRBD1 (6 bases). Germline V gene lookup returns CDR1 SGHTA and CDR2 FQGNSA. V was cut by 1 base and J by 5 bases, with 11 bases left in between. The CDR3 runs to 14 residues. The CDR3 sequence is CASSLVQGFTEAFF. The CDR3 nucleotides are TGTGCCAGCAGCTTAGTACAGGGTTTTACTGAAGCTTTCTTT.

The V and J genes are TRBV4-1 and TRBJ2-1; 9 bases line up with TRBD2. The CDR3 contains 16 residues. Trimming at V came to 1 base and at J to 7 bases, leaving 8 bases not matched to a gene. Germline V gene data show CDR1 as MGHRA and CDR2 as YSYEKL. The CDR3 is CASSQGRLAGWNEQFF. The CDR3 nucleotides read TGCGCCAGCAGCCAAGGTCGGCTAGCGGGGTGGAATGAGCAGTTCTTC.

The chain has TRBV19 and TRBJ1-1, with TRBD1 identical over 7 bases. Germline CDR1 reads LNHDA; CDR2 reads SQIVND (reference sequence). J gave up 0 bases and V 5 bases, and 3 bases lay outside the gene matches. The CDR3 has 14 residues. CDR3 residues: CASSSGQLNTEAFF. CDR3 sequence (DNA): TGTGCCAGTAGTTCGGGACAGTTGAACACTGAAGCTTTCTTT.

The CDR3 spells CASSASTGGNEKLFF. The CDR3 nucleotides are TGTGCCAGCAGTGCGTCGACAGGGGGAAATGAAAAACTGTTTTTT. The V call is TRBV25-1, the J call TRBJ1-4; 9 nucleotides agree with TRBD1. This CDR3 has 15 residues. V lost 4 bases, J lost 5 bases, and 5 bases stayed unmatched. Per the germline V gene, CDR1 is MGHDK and CDR2 is SYGVNS. Supplemented by reference TRBV25-1 and TRBJ1-4, the full variable domain reads EADIYQTPRYLVIGTGKKITLECSQTMGHDKMYWYQQDPGMELHLIHYSYGVNSTEKGDLSSESTVSRIRTEHFPLTLESARPSHTSQYLCASSASTGGNEKLFFGSGTQLSVL.